What follows are 22 T cell receptor beta chains derived from one specimen sequenced in a study of ipilimumab plus nivolumab after autologous stem cell transplantation. Sequencing was performed with immunoSEQ multiplex PCR; in TCRdb, only in-frame clones are kept and a portion is missing. The repertoire holds around 19,000 clones, with approximately 85% as singletons. Specimen: PBMCs, collected in a trial of ipilimumab plus nivolumab as post-transplant consolidation. Receptor source: a male donor with diffuse large B-cell lymphoma.

The chain combines TRBV2 with TRBJ1-5, with D uncertain. This CDR3 has 13 residues. V was clipped by 7 bases and J by 0 bases, with 7 bases between them. The V gene's germline CDR1 is SNHLY and CDR2 FYNNEI. CDR3 sequence: CASNRYSNQPQHF. In nucleotides, the CDR3 is TGTGCCAGCAACAGATATAGCAATCAGCCCCAGCATTTT.

The chain links TRBV6-6 to TRBJ2-2, with TRBD2 matching 7 bases. J lost 7 bases, V lost 0 bases, and 2 bases had no gene match. The CDR3 covers 14 residues. The germline V gene encodes CDR1 MNHNY and CDR2 SVGAGI (reference sequence). The CDR3 bases are TGTGCCAGCAGTTACTCGACGGGAGGCGGGGAGCTGTTTTTT. Translation gives CASSYSTGGGELFF.

V is TRBV2 and J is TRBJ2-7; maybe TRBD2 (6 bases). There are 13 residues in the CDR3. Germline loops: CDR1 SNHLY, CDR2 FYNNEI. V was clipped by 4 bases and J by 3 bases, with 10 bases between them. The CDR3 is CASSGLGGYEQYF. The DNA of the CDR3 is TGTGCCAGCAGTGGACTAGGTGGCTACGAGCAGTACTTC.

V usage is TRBV30 and J usage is TRBJ1-3, with 11 nucleotides matching TRBD1. This CDR3 comprises 16 residues. Germline CDR1 GTSNPN, CDR2 SVGIG (reference sequence). J was trimmed by 5 bases and V by 2 bases; bases with no gene match: 8. DNA for the CDR3: TGTGCCTGGAGTACCGGGACAGGGGGGAGTAGAAACACCATATATTTT. Its protein is CAWSTGTGGSRNTIYF.

This chain connects TRBV4-2 to TRBJ1-1, with D perhaps TRBD1 (5 bases). The length of the CDR3 is 16 residues. Trimming shortened V by 0 bases and J by 3 bases, and 14 bases separated the two germline ends. The germline gives CDR1 LGHNA, CDR2 YNFKEQ. Here the CDR3 reads CASSQDNRQGDTEAFF. CDR3 nucleotide sequence: TGTGCCAGCAGCCAAGATAACCGCCAGGGCGACACTGAAGCTTTCTTT.

The chain joins TRBV20-1 to TRBJ2-5; no firm D call. V lost 1 base to trimming and J lost 7 bases, with 7 bases between them. The CDR3 is 11 amino acids. Germline V gene lookup returns CDR1 DFQATT and CDR2 SNEGSKA (reference sequence). CDR3 in amino acids: CSARVRRTQYF. DNA for the CDR3: TGCAGTGCTAGAGTCCGACGGACCCAGTACTTC.

The rearrangement links TRBV19 to TRBJ1-1, with D possibly TRBD1 on 6 matching bases. V was cut by 5 bases and J by 2 bases, with 9 bases left in between. Germline V gene sequence: CDR1 LNHDA, CDR2 SQIVND (reference sequence). This CDR3 region has 13 residues. CDR3 amino acids: CASSDRFNTEAFF. The CDR3 DNA reads TGTGCCAGTAGTGACAGGTTTAACACTGAAGCTTTCTTT.

The chain is built from TRBV2 and TRBJ1-5; 7 bases map to TRBD1. V lost 3 bases, J lost 6 bases, and 8 bases stayed unmatched. The CDR3 is 15 residues long. Germline assignment: CDR1 SNHLY and CDR2 FYNNEI. The CDR3 sequence: CASSEALRGSQPQHF. In nucleotides, the CDR3 is TGTGCCAGCAGTGAGGCACTCAGGGGGAGTCAGCCCCAGCATTTT.

A few counts support this clone. The CDR3 DNA is TGCAGCGTTCCCGGCTTCGACAGGGAAGCTTTCTTT. Protein product: CSVPGFDREAFF. The chain couples TRBV29-1 to TRBJ1-1; tentatively, D is TRBD1 (6 bases). The CDR3 is 12 amino acids. Between the trimmed V and J ends, which lost 5 bases and 8 bases, there was a span of 15 bases. CDR1 is SQVTM, CDR2 ANQGSEA, per germline.

This chain connects TRBV9 to TRBJ1-1; D is perhaps TRBD1 (6 bases). The germline CDR1 and CDR2 sequences are SGDLS and YYNGEE. Trimming took 0 bases from V and 10 from J, leaving 13 bases between them. The CDR3 extends over 13 amino acids. The CDR3, as DNA: TGTGCCAGCAGCGTAGACATGGGGGCACGAGCTTTCTTT. Encoded protein: CASSVDMGARAFF.

The chain couples TRBV29-1 to TRBJ1-2; 9 positions match TRBD1. This CDR3 contains 13 residues. CDR1 is SQVTM, CDR2 ANQGSEA, per germline. V lost 6 bases to trimming and J lost 8 bases; unmatched junction nucleotides: 10. CDR3 residues: CSVPRDRAVGYTF. The CDR3, as DNA: TGCAGCGTACCTCGGGACAGGGCAGTGGGCTACACCTTC.

The CDR3 sequence: CASSPRAGPEAQYF. CDR3 nucleotides: TGTGCCAGCAGCCCCCGGGCAGGGCCCGAGGCCCAGTACTTC. The V call is TRBV5-4, the J call TRBJ2-5; D might be TRBD1 (5 bases). CDR1 SGHNT and CDR2 YYREEE come from the germline V gene (reference sequence). The CDR3 covers 14 residues. The V and J ends lost 4 bases and 9 bases respectively, with 19 bases between them.

In its sample, this clone was seen a few times. The J gene is TRBJ1-3, the V gene TRBV4-3, with TRBD1 matching 11 bases. J lost 1 base, V lost 0 bases, and 5 bases had no gene match. Germline assignment: CDR1 LGHNA and CDR2 YSLEER. The CDR3 has 18 residues. DNA of the CDR3: TGCGCCAGCAGCCAAGATTTGGACAGGGGGCAATCTGGAAACACCATATATTTT. As protein: CASSQDLDRGQSGNTIYF.

This chain links TRBV6-6 with TRBJ1-1; tentatively, D is TRBD1 (5 bases). This CDR3 has 12 residues. Germline CDR1 is MNHNY and CDR2 is SVGAGI (reference sequence). V lost 5 bases, J lost 8 bases, and 12 bases lay in between. For the CDR3, the DNA is TGTGCCAGCAGTCCTCCAGACAGCGAAGCTTTCTTT. As protein: CASSPPDSEAFF.

This sequence joins TRBV2 and TRBJ2-3; D is tentatively TRBD1 or TRBD2 (5 bases each). The V gene's germline CDR1 is SNHLY and CDR2 FYNNEI. V was trimmed by 4 bases and J by 5 bases, leaving 19 bases between them. The CDR3 is 16 residues long. CDR3 protein: CASSGPGTPSGDTQYF. The CDR3, as DNA: TGTGCCAGCAGTGGACCCGGGACCCCATCGGGAGATACGCAGTATTTT.

V and J are TRBV5-1 and TRBJ2-5; 7 positions match TRBD1. Germline CDR1 and CDR2: SGHRS and YFSETQ. The CDR3 spans 15 residues. J was trimmed by 1 base and V by 2 bases; bases with no gene match: 5. CDR3 nucleotide sequence: TGCGCCAGCAGCTTAGACGGGACAGTCCAAGAGACCCAGTACTTC. This codes for CASSLDGTVQETQYF.

This clone was seen only once. CDR3 sequence reads: CASSPHSSMNTEAFF. The CDR3 nucleotides are TGTGCCAGCAGCCCTCACTCATCCATGAACACTGAAGCTTTCTTT. The chain employs TRBV6-1 and TRBJ1-1; D call uncertain. The V gene's germline CDR1 is MNHNS and CDR2 SASEGT. V was pared by 6 bases and J by 0 bases, with 14 bases between. The CDR3 is made up of 15 amino acids.

This clone was detected only a few times. The gene calls are TRBV19 and TRBJ1-6; no definite D call. The CDR3 runs to 19 residues. Per germline, CDR1 LNHDA and CDR2 SQIVND (reference sequence). Trimming left V 7 bases short and J 1 base short, with 23 bases between. The CDR3 DNA reads TGTGCCAGTATGATAGGCACTTTAGTAGGTAGGTCCTATAATTCACCCCTCCACTTT. Translating it yields CASMIGTLVGRSYNSPLHF.

The gene calls are TRBV10-3 and TRBJ1-1, with 10 bases identical to TRBD1. With V trimmed by 5 bases and J by 0 bases, 6 bases remained unmatched. The CDR3 is 16 amino acids. CDR1 and CDR2 from the germline V gene are ENHRY and SYGVKD. CDR3 sequence: CAISKGQGFLNTEAFF. CDR3 DNA sequence: TGTGCCATCAGTAAGGGACAGGGGTTTTTGAACACTGAAGCTTTCTTT.

The chain combines TRBV6-1 with TRBJ2-5; the match to TRBD2 covers 10 bases. Trimming at V came to 5 bases and at J to 4 bases, leaving 7 bases not matched to a gene. The CDR3 has 15 residues. Germline lookup yields CDR1 MNHNS and CDR2 SASEGT. The chain's CDR3 is CASSLVAGGGETQYF. CDR3 coding DNA: TGTGCCAGCAGTTTAGTAGCGGGGGGCGGAGAGACCCAGTACTTC.

CDR3 nucleotides: TGCAGCGTTGAAGATATTAGGGCTTTCTTT. Its translation: CSVEDIRAFF. This sequence joins TRBV29-1 and TRBJ1-1; unclear D gene. Germline assignment: CDR1 SQVTM and CDR2 ANQGSEA. The CDR3 sequence is 10 residues long. Trimming shortened V by 0 bases and J by 11 bases, and 7 bases separated the two germline ends.

V and J are TRBV27 and TRBJ2-3; TRBD2 is a possible D gene (7 bases). Per the germline V gene, CDR1 is MNHEY and CDR2 is SMNVEV (reference sequence). The CDR3 loop spans 16 amino acids. The V end was cut by 5 bases, the J end by 2 bases, with 17 bases between. CDR3 in amino acids: CASSPGGGGHTDTQYF. In DNA form, the CDR3 reads TGTGCCAGCAGTCCGGGAGGCGGGGGACACACAGATACGCAGTATTTT.